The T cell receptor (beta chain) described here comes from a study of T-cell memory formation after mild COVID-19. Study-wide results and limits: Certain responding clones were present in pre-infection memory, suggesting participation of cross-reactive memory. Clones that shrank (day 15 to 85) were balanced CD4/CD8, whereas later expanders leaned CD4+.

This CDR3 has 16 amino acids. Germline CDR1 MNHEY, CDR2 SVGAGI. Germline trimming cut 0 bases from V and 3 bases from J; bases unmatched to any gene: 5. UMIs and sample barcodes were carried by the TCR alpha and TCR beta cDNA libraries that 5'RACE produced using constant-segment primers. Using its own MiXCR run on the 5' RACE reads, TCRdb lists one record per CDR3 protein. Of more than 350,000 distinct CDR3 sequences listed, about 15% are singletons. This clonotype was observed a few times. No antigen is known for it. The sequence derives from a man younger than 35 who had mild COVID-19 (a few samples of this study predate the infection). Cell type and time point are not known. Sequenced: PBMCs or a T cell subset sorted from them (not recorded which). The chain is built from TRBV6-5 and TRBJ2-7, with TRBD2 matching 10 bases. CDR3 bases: TGTGCCAGCAGTTACTCTCTAGCGGGGGCCTTCTACGAGCAGTACTTC. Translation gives CASSYSLAGAFYEQYF.